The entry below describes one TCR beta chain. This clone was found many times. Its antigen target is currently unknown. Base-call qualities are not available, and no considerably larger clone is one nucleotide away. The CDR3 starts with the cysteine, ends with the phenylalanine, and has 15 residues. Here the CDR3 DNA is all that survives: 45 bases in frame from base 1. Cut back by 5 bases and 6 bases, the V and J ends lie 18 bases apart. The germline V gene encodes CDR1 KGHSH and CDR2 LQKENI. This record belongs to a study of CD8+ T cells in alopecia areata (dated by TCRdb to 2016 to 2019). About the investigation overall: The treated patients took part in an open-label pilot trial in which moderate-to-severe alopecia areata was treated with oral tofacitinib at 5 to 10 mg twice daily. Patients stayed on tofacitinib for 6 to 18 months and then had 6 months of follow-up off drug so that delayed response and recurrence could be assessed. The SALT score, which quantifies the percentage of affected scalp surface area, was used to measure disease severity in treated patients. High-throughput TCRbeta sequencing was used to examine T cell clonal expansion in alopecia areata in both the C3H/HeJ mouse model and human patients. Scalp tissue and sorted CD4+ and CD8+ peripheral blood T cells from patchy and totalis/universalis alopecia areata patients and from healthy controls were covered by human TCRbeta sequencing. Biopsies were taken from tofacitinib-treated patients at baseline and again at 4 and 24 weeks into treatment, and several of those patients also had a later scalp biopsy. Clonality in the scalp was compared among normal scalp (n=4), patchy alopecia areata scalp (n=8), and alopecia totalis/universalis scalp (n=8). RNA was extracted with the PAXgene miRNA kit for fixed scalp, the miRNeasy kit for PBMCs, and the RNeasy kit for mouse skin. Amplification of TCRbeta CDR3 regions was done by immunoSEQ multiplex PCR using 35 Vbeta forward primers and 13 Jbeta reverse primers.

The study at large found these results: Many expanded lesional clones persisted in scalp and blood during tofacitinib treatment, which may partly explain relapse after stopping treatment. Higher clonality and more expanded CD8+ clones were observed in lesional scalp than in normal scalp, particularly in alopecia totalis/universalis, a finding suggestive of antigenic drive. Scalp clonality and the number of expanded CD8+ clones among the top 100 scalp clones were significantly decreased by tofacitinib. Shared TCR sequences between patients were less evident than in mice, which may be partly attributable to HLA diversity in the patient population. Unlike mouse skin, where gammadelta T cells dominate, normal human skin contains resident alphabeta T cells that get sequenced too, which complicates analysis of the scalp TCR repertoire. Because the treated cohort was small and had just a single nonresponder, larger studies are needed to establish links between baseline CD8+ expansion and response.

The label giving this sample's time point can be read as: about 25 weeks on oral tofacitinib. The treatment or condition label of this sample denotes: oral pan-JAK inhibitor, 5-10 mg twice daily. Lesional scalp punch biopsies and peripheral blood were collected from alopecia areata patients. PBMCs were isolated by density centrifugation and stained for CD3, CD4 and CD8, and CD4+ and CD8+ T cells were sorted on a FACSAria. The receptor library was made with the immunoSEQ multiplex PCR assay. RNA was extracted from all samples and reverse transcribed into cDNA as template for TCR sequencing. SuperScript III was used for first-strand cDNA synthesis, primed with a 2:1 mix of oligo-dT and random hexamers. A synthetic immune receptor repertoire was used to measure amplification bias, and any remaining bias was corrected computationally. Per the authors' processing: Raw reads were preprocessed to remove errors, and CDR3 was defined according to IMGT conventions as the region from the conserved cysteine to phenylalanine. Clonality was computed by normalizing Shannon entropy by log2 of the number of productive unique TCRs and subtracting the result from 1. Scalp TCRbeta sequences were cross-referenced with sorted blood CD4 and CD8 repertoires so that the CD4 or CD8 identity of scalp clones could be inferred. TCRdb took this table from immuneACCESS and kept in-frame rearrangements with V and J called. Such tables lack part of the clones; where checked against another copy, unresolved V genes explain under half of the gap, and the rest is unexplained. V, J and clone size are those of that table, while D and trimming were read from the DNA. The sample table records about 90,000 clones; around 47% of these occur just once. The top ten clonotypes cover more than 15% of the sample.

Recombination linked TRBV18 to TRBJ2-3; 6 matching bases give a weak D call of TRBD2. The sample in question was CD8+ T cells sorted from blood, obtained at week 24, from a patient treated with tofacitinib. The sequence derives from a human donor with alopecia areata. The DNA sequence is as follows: TGTGCCAGCTCAACTAGCCCGTCGTCGGGGGATACGCAGTATTTT. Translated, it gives CASSTSPSSGDTQYF.